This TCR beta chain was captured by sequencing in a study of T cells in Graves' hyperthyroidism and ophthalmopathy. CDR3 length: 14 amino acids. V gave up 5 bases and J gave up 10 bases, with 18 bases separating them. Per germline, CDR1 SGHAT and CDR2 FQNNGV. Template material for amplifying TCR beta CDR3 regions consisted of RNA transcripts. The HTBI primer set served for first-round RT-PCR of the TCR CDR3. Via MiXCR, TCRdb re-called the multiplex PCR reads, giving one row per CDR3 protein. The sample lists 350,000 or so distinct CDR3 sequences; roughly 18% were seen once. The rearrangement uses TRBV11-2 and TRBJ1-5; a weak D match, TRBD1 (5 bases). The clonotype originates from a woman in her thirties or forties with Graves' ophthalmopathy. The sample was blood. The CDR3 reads CASSPGGGAKPQHF. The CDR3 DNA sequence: TGTGCCAGCAGCCCAGGTGGGGGTGCGAAACCCCAGCATTTT.